This is a list of T cell receptor beta chains from one sample in a study of blood T cells in healthy people across ages. MiXCR, applied by TCRdb to the 5' RACE reads, yields one record per CDR3 protein. Of nearly 800,000 distinct CDR3 sequences in the sample, more than 50% are singletons; the top ten hold roughly 25%. The sequenced sample was blood. The receptors were sampled from a man aged 35 to 55 in good health. The CDR3 runs from the conserved cysteine through the conserved F or W. Fields, in order: clone size, D gene, V gene, J gene, CDR3 protein, CDR3 DNA. A D gene is named only where the DNA matches it firmly. Size values are once, few and many counts, or a class for expanded clones, and some rows have none.

clone_size: .
d_call: TRBD1
v_call: TRBV6-5
j_call: TRBJ1-3
cdr3_aa: CASSSTTGWVIDGNTIYF
cdr3_nt: TGTGCCAGCAGTTCTACGACAGGGTGGGTGATAGATGGAAACACCATATATTTT

clone_size: .
d_call: .
v_call: TRBV9
j_call: TRBJ1-2
cdr3_aa: CASSAHREGLEAYRYTF
cdr3_nt: TGTGCCAGCAGCGCCCATAGGGAGGGACTTGAAGCCTATCGCTACACCTTC

clone_size: .
d_call: .
v_call: TRBV7-8
j_call: TRBJ2-1
cdr3_aa: CASSPRINEQFF
cdr3_nt: TGTGCCAGCAGCCCTAGGATCAATGAGCAGTTCTTC

clone_size: once
d_call: TRBD2
v_call: TRBV5-1
j_call: TRBJ2-3
cdr3_aa: CASSLPSSGGAGPQYF
cdr3_nt: TGCGCCAGCAGCTTGCCCTCTAGCGGGGGGGCCGGTCCGCAGTATTTT

clone_size: .
d_call: .
v_call: TRBV11-2
j_call: TRBJ2-3
cdr3_aa: CASSVTRGTDTQYF
cdr3_nt: TGTGCCAGCAGCGTTACCCGGGGCACAGATACGCAGTATTTT

clone_size: few
d_call: TRBD2
v_call: TRBV7-6
j_call: TRBJ2-1
cdr3_aa: CASSLQPPLAGVAYNEQFF
cdr3_nt: TGTGCCAGCAGCCTACAGCCACCATTAGCGGGGGTCGCCTACAATGAGCAGTTCTTC

clone_size: .
d_call: .
v_call: TRBV7-2
j_call: TRBJ1-6
cdr3_aa: CASSWGTKNSPLHF
cdr3_nt: TGTGCCAGCAGCTGGGGGACGAAGAATTCACCCCTCCACTTT

clone_size: .
d_call: TRBD1
v_call: TRBV5-1
j_call: TRBJ1-6
cdr3_aa: CASSPDRYNSPLHF
cdr3_nt: TGCGCCAGCAGCCCGGACAGGTATAATTCACCCCTCCACTTT

clone_size: .
d_call: .
v_call: TRBV12-3/TRBV12-4
j_call: TRBJ1-1
cdr3_aa: CASSLRAGDEAFF
cdr3_nt: TGTGCCAGCAGTTTAAGGGCGGGCGATGAAGCTTTCTTT

clone_size: .
d_call: .
v_call: TRBV7-2
j_call: TRBJ1-4
cdr3_aa: CASSWGILEKLFF
cdr3_nt: TGTGCCAGCAGCTGGGGGATTCTGGAAAAACTGTTTTTT

clone_size: .
d_call: TRBD2
v_call: TRBV7-6
j_call: TRBJ2-7
cdr3_aa: CASSSSGRATTYEQYF
cdr3_nt: TGTGCCAGCAGCTCGAGCGGGAGGGCCACCACCTACGAGCAGTACTTC

clone_size: few
d_call: TRBD1
v_call: TRBV20-1
j_call: TRBJ2-3
cdr3_aa: CSARAPGQGSPDTQYF
cdr3_nt: TGCAGTGCTAGAGCCCCTGGACAGGGATCCCCAGATACGCAGTATTTT

clone_size: .
d_call: TRBD1
v_call: TRBV27
j_call: TRBJ2-3
cdr3_aa: CASSLRDRSTDTQYF
cdr3_nt: TGTGCCAGCAGTTTGAGGGACAGGAGCACAGATACGCAGTATTTT

clone_size: few
d_call: .
v_call: TRBV2
j_call: TRBJ2-3
cdr3_aa: CASLGSDTQYF
cdr3_nt: TGTGCCAGCCTAGGTAGCGATACGCAGTATTTT

clone_size: .
d_call: .
v_call: TRBV14
j_call: TRBJ2-5
cdr3_aa: CASSLGPWETQYF
cdr3_nt: TGTGCCAGCAGCCTTGGACCTTGGGAGACCCAGTACTTC

clone_size: .
d_call: TRBD2
v_call: TRBV20-1
j_call: TRBJ2-7
cdr3_aa: CSAREGREMDEQYF
cdr3_nt: TGCAGTGCTAGAGAGGGGCGGGAGATGGACGAGCAGTACTTC

clone_size: .
d_call: .
v_call: TRBV18
j_call: TRBJ2-7
cdr3_aa: CASSAPGGKYEQYF
cdr3_nt: TGTGCCAGCTCCGCCCCTGGGGGAAAGTACGAGCAGTACTTC

clone_size: .
d_call: .
v_call: TRBV6-2/TRBV6-3
j_call: TRBJ1-5
cdr3_aa: CASSYRRDQPQHF
cdr3_nt: TGTGCCAGCAGTTACCGAAGGGATCAGCCCCAGCATTTT

clone_size: few
d_call: TRBD2
v_call: TRBV10-3
j_call: TRBJ2-3
cdr3_aa: CAISVARTSGGSDTQYF
cdr3_nt: TGTGCCATCAGTGTTGCCAGAACTAGCGGGGGTTCAGATACGCAGTATTTT

clone_size: .
d_call: .
v_call: TRBV2
j_call: TRBJ2-3
cdr3_aa: CASSVGGVRTDTQYF
cdr3_nt: TGTGCCAGCAGTGTTGGGGGTGTAAGAACAGATACGCAGTATTTT

clone_size: .
d_call: TRBD1
v_call: TRBV5-1
j_call: TRBJ1-4
cdr3_aa: CASSLGQGRMANEKLFF
cdr3_nt: TGCGCCAGCAGCCTAGGACAGGGGAGGATGGCTAATGAAAAACTGTTTTTT

clone_size: .
d_call: .
v_call: TRBV25-1
j_call: TRBJ1-4
cdr3_aa: CASSESAGHEKLFF
cdr3_nt: TGTGCCAGCAGTGAGTCGGCAGGGCATGAAAAACTGTTTTTT

clone_size: .
d_call: TRBD1
v_call: TRBV7-2
j_call: TRBJ2-5
cdr3_aa: CASSRTGAGNEQYF
cdr3_nt: TGTGCCAGCAGCCGGACAGGGGCTGGCAATGAGCAGTACTTC

clone_size: .
d_call: .
v_call: TRBV6-6
j_call: TRBJ1-5
cdr3_aa: CASSERSNQPQHF
cdr3_nt: TGTGCCAGCAGCGAAAGGTCGAATCAGCCCCAGCATTTT

clone_size: few
d_call: TRBD2
v_call: TRBV29-1
j_call: TRBJ2-7
cdr3_aa: CSVEGAGAYEQYF
cdr3_nt: TGCAGCGTTGAAGGGGCGGGAGCCTACGAGCAGTACTTC

clone_size: once
d_call: .
v_call: TRBV7-9
j_call: TRBJ2-5
cdr3_aa: CASSPLSRAQETQYF
cdr3_nt: TGTGCCAGCAGCCCCCTCTCTCGCGCCCAAGAGACCCAGTACTTC

clone_size: few
d_call: .
v_call: TRBV28
j_call: TRBJ2-7
cdr3_aa: CASTGPRGSTYEQYF
cdr3_nt: TGTGCCAGCACCGGCCCGAGGGGGTCCACCTACGAGCAGTACTTC

clone_size: few
d_call: TRBD1
v_call: TRBV6-1
j_call: TRBJ2-5
cdr3_aa: CASSDLPGGQETQYF
cdr3_nt: TGTGCCAGCAGTGACCTTCCAGGGGGCCAAGAGACCCAGTACTTC